The 2 T cell receptor beta chains below all came from one sample that was sequenced in a study of T cell therapy after organ transplantation. Only in-frame clones appear in the TCRdb table, and some are missing; sequencing was by immunoSEQ multiplex PCR. This table holds some 2,100 clones, around 70% found once. No antigen has been identified for these receptors. This material consisted of CD8+ T cells from blood, taken before autologous CMV-specific T cell therapy. The receptors here all came from a human patient who had received a solid organ transplant and had CMV disease.

The V gene is TRBV7-2, the J gene TRBJ2-1; D unresolved. CDR3 length: 15 amino acids. CDR1 SGHTA and CDR2 FQGNSA come from the germline V gene. The V end lost 3 bases, the J end lost 4 bases, and 13 bases lay between the germline ends. The CDR3 DNA is TGTGCCAGCAGCTTCTCTGGCGGAGCTTACAATGAGCAGTTCTTC. Translation gives CASSFSGGAYNEQFF.

This chain uses TRBV19 with TRBJ1-6; possible D gene TRBD1, 5 bases. The V gene lost 4 bases and the J gene lost 10 bases, with 20 bases spanning the gap. CDR1 is LNHDA, CDR2 SQIVND, per germline (reference sequence). This CDR3 contains 16 residues. The CDR3 DNA sequence: TGTGCCAGTAGTACGAGGGACCTTCTATCGGAATCACCCCTCCACTTT. This translates into CASSTRDLLSESPLHF.